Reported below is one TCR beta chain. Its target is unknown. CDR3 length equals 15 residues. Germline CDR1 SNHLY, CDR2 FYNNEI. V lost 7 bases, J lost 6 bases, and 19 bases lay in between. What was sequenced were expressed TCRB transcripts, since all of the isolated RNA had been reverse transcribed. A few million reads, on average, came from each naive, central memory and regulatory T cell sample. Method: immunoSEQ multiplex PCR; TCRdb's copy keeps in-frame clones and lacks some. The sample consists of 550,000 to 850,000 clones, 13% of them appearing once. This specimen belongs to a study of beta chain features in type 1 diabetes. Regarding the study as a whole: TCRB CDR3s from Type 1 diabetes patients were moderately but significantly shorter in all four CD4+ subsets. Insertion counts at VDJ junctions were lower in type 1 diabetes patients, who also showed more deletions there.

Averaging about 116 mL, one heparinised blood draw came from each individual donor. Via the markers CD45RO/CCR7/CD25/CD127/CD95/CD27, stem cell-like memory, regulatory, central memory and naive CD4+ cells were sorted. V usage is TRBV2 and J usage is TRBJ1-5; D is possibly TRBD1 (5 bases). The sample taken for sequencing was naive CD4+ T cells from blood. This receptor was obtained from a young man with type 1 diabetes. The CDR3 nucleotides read TGTGCCAGCACCCAAGACGGGGGTATGGGTCAGCCCCAGCATTTT. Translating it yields CASTQDGGMGQPQHF.